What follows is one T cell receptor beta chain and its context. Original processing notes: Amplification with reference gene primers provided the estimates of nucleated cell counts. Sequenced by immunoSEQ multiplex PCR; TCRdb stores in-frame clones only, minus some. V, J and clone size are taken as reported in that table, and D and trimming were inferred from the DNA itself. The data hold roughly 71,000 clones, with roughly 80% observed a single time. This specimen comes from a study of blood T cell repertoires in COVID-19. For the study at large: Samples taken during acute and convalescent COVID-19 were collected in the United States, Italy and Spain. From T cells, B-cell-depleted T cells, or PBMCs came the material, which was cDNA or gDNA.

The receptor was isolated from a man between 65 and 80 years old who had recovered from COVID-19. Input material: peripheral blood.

CDR3 in amino acids: CASSPDLTNEKLFF. The CDR3 region has the DNA TGTGCCAGCAGCCCGGACTTAACTAATGAAAAACTGTTTTTT. This chain uses TRBV5-6 with TRBJ1-4; D is undetermined. V gave up 4 bases and J gave up 1 base, with 8 bases separating them. Germline-derived CDR1 and CDR2 are SGHDT and YYEEEE. CDR3 length: 14 amino acids.